One and the same sample provided the 28 T cell receptor beta chains below, sequenced in a study of blood T cells in healthy people across ages. Combining a sample-barcoded 5' primer with a J-beta primer mix, a second PCR ran for 7 to 11 cycles. TCRdb re-called the 5' RACE reads through MiXCR, storing one row per CDR3 protein. Among roughly 1.4 million distinct CDR3 sequences listed, almost 60% were seen once. Sequencing was done on a sample of blood. The receptors derive from a man aged 18 to 29 in good health.

The rearrangement joins TRBV20-1 to TRBJ1-5; TRBD1 matches at 7 bases. This CDR3 has 15 residues. The V and J ends lost 0 bases and 3 bases, in that order; junction bases with no gene match: 5. Germline V gene lookup returns CDR1 DFQATT and CDR2 SNEGSKA (reference sequence). CDR3 amino acids: CSARDRQGPNQPQHF. CDR3 DNA sequence: TGCAGTGCTAGAGATAGACAGGGACCCAATCAGCCCCAGCATTTT.

The chain is built from TRBV28 and TRBJ1-4; D is undetermined. V was cut by 5 bases and J by 8 bases, with 9 bases left in between. Germline CDR1 and CDR2: MDHEN and SYDVKM. This CDR3 region has 12 residues. The CDR3 protein is CASSPTEEKLFF. CDR3 bases: TGTGCCAGCAGTCCGACGGAAGAAAAACTGTTTTTT.

This chain connects TRBV29-1 to TRBJ1-1, with D possibly matching TRBD1 (6 bases). Trimming took 4 bases from V and 8 from J, leaving 11 bases between them. Germline CDR1 is SQVTM and CDR2 is ANQGSEA. The CDR3 is 11 amino acids. CDR3: CSVAGAWEAFF. In DNA form, the CDR3 reads TGCAGCGTTGCGGGGGCTTGGGAAGCTTTCTTT.

This clonotype has a handful of counts. This sequence joins TRBV7-9 and TRBJ1-2; 7 nucleotides align to TRBD1. Germline loops: CDR1 SEHNR, CDR2 FQNEAQ (reference sequence). The V gene end was trimmed by 5 bases and the J gene end by 2 bases; junction bases not matched to a gene: 11. The CDR3 sequence is 16 residues long. CDR3 loop: CASSALPGTANYGYTF. For the CDR3, the DNA is TGTGCCAGCAGCGCGTTACCCGGGACAGCGAACTATGGCTACACCTTC.

With regard to this clonotype: At one end, the junction sequence differs from germline, possibly due to a read error. The rearrangement links TRBV4-1 to TRBJ2-2; perhaps TRBD2 as D (6 bases). CDR3 length: 13 residues. Germline V CDR1 and CDR2: MGHRA, YSYEKL. The CDR3 region is CAGSQVGGRELFF. Written as DNA, the CDR3 is TGCGCCGGCAGCCAAGTCGGAGGGCGGGAGCTGTTTTTT.

This clonotype was seen just once. This rearrangement joins TRBV6-5 to TRBJ2-1; 7 bases match TRBD2. Germline V CDR1 and CDR2: MNHEY, SVGAGI. With V trimmed by 5 bases and J by 8 bases, 9 bases remained unmatched. The CDR3 is made up of 14 amino acids. As DNA, the CDR3 is TGTGCCAGCAGTGTCGGGAGGAGGTCGTATGAGCAGTTCTTC. Translating it yields CASSVGRRSYEQFF.

The rearrangement uses TRBV2 and TRBJ2-4; 7 nucleotides align to TRBD1. Germline V CDR1 and CDR2: SNHLY, FYNNEI. The V segment lost 6 bases and the J segment 2 bases; nucleotides outside the gene matches: 4. The CDR3 is made up of 14 amino acids. CDR3 nucleotide sequence: TGTGCCAGCAGCGAGACAGGGACCAAAAACATTCAGTACTTC. This gives the protein CASSETGTKNIQYF.

The chain links TRBV7-2 to TRBJ1-2, with TRBD1 matching over 8 bases. This CDR3 is built from 16 residues. Germline V gene lookup returns CDR1 SGHTA and CDR2 FQGNSA. V lost 7 bases, J lost 3 bases, and 13 bases stayed unmatched. In nucleotides, the CDR3 is TGTGCCAGCACCGTACAGGGGGAGTTTAGTGACTATGGCTACACCTTC. Encoded protein: CASTVQGEFSDYGYTF.

At least ten counts were recorded for this clonotype. The CDR3 protein is CSVEKSPGRRETQYF. The CDR3 coding sequence is TGCAGCGTTGAAAAGTCGCCAGGGAGGAGAGAGACCCAGTACTTC. The chain is built from TRBV29-1 and TRBJ2-5, with D possibly TRBD2 on 6 matching bases. Per germline, CDR1 SQVTM and CDR2 ANQGSEA. This CDR3 has 15 amino acids. V dropped 2 bases and J dropped 4 bases, with 17 bases sitting between them.

Many counts were recorded for this clonotype. The V and J genes are TRBV20-1 and TRBJ2-7, with a possible D match to TRBD1 (6 bases). Germline V gives CDR1 DFQATT, CDR2 SNEGSKA (reference sequence). The germline V and J ends were trimmed by 3 bases and 4 bases, with 13 bases remaining between them. This CDR3 is built from 13 residues. CDR3 nucleotide sequence: TGCAGTGCTAGCCCACAGGGCACGTACGAGCAGTACTTC. This codes for CSASPQGTYEQYF.

The J gene is TRBJ2-1, the V gene TRBV20-1; D gene unclear. Trimming took 6 bases from V and 0 from J, leaving 9 bases between them. Germline V lookup: CDR1 DFQATT, CDR2 SNEGSKA (reference sequence). There are 13 residues in the CDR3. In nucleotides, the CDR3 is TGCAGTGCCTTATTTAGCTCCTACAATGAGCAGTTCTTC. This gives the protein CSALFSSYNEQFF.

The chain couples TRBV10-3 to TRBJ1-4, with 10 bases matching TRBD1. CDR1 ENHRY and CDR2 SYGVKD come from the germline V gene. The CDR3 runs to 16 residues. Germline trimming cut 3 bases from V and 7 bases from J; bases unmatched to any gene: 8. This CDR3 reads CAISDSKGTGVEKLFF. The CDR3 bases are TGTGCCATCAGTGATTCCAAAGGGACAGGGGTTGAAAAACTGTTTTTT.

This clonotype occurred a few times. The chain uses TRBV7-9 and TRBJ2-7, with 13 nucleotides matching TRBD2. CDR3 length: 15 amino acids. The V gene end was trimmed by 2 bases and the J gene end by 5 bases; junction bases not matched to a gene: 3. Germline V gene data show CDR1 as SEHNR and CDR2 as FQNEAQ (reference sequence). The CDR3 DNA sequence: TGTGCCAGCAGCTTAACTAGCGGGAGGGTGAACGAGCAGTACTTC. This sequence encodes CASSLTSGRVNEQYF.

The gene calls are TRBV4-1 and TRBJ2-1; no firm D call. V dropped 0 bases and J dropped 2 bases, with 8 bases sitting between them. The length of the CDR3 is 15 residues. Germline V lookup: CDR1 MGHRA, CDR2 YSYEKL. The CDR3 protein is CASSQEDFTYNEQFF. The CDR3 DNA follows: TGCGCCAGCAGCCAAGAGGATTTTACCTACAATGAGCAGTTCTTC.

This clonotype occurred a few times. J is TRBJ2-1 and V is TRBV6-1, with D hard to call. Per the germline V gene, CDR1 is MNHNS and CDR2 is SASEGT. CDR3 length: 12 residues. V shed 8 bases and J shed 7 bases, with 12 bases lying between them. The CDR3 spells CASSAVGNEQFF. For the CDR3, the DNA is TGTGCCAGCTCCGCGGTGGGGAATGAGCAGTTCTTC.

This sequence joins TRBV6-5 and TRBJ2-5; D gene uncertain. The V gene's germline CDR1 is MNHEY and CDR2 SVGAGI. The CDR3 spans 15 residues. V was clipped by 6 bases and J by 3 bases, with 17 bases between them. CDR3 bases: TGTGCCAGCAGGCCAGGACGCGTCCTGAAAGAGACCCAGTACTTC. Amino acids: CASRPGRVLKETQYF.

The chain has TRBV12-3 or TRBV12-4 and TRBJ1-5; D is ambiguous. This CDR3 has 12 residues. Trimming removed 6 bases from V and 7 bases from J, with 10 bases in between. CDR3 region: CASSSVLQPQHF. The CDR3 DNA follows: TGTGCCAGCAGCTCCGTCCTGCAGCCCCAGCATTTT.

This clonotype was detected a few times. This sequence joins TRBV29-1 and TRBJ2-1; 9 nucleotides match TRBD1. The CDR3 extends over 15 amino acids. The germline V gene encodes CDR1 SQVTM and CDR2 ANQGSEA. The junction had 11 bases not matched to a gene; V was cut back by 5 bases and J by 6 bases. The CDR3 protein is CSVPGWGTGTNEQFF. DNA of the CDR3: TGCAGCGTTCCCGGTTGGGGGACAGGGACCAATGAGCAGTTCTTC.

The gene calls are TRBV20-1 and TRBJ2-7; TRBD1 might be the D (5 bases). V lost 6 bases and J lost 4, with 10 bases in between. Per the germline V gene, CDR1 is DFQATT and CDR2 is SNEGSKA (reference sequence). The CDR3 sequence is 11 residues long. CDR3 bases: TGCAGTGCCAAAGGGGATTACGAGCAGTACTTC. Translated: CSAKGDYEQYF.

In regard to this clonotype: With a much larger clone just one base away, this may be a read error. The V call is TRBV10-3, the J call TRBJ1-1; D unresolved. The CDR3 length is 11 residues. Germline CDR1 ENHRY, CDR2 SYGVKD. V shed 6 bases and J shed 1 base, with 3 bases lying between them. The CDR3 DNA is TGTGCCATCAGCCAGAACACTGAAGCTTTCTTT. It encodes CAISQNTEAFF.

The chain carries TRBV5-1 and TRBJ1-2, with 7 nucleotides matching TRBD1. This CDR3 is built from 15 residues. Unmatched junction bases numbered 9, after V lost 0 bases and J lost 7 bases. Germline V CDR1 and CDR2: SGHRS, YFSETQ. CDR3 in DNA: TGCGCCAGCAGCTTGGATTCAGGGACAGCCAGTGGCTACACCTTC. Residues: CASSLDSGTASGYTF. Complete variable domain (other parts from reference TRBV5-1 and TRBJ1-2): KAGVTQTPRYLIKTRGQQVTLSCSPISGHRSVSWYQQTPGQGLQFLFEYFSETQRNKGNFPGRFSGRQFSNSRSEMNVSTLELGDSALYLCASSLDSGTASGYTFGSGTRLTVV.

The chain couples TRBV2 to TRBJ2-7; TRBD1 aligns across 7 bases. There are 13 residues in the CDR3. Germline CDR1 is SNHLY and CDR2 is FYNNEI. V was pared by 8 bases and J by 6 bases, with 10 bases of the junction left unmatched. The chain's CDR3 is CASLRDSLGEQYF. In nucleotides, the CDR3 is TGTGCCAGCCTCCGGGACAGTCTCGGCGAGCAGTACTTC.

This chain connects TRBV5-6 to TRBJ2-3; 7 positions agree with TRBD2. The CDR3 has 16 residues. Per germline, CDR1 SGHDT and CDR2 YYEEEE. J lost 2 bases, V lost 5 bases, and 11 bases had no gene match. CDR3 sequence: CASSFGSSGPTDTQYF. CDR3 bases: TGTGCCAGCAGTTTTGGATCTAGCGGACCCACAGATACGCAGTATTTT.

The chain couples TRBV4-2 to TRBJ1-4, with 7 bases matching TRBD1. The CDR3 runs 14 residues. The germline V gene has CDR1 LGHNA and CDR2 YNFKEQ. V lost 6 bases to trimming and J lost 6 bases; unmatched junction nucleotides: 7. The CDR3 here is CASSQPGQHEKLFF. CDR3 coding DNA: TGTGCCAGCAGTCAACCGGGACAGCATGAAAAACTGTTTTTT.

The CDR3: CASSVGHLAKNIQYF. CDR3 nucleotide sequence: TGTGCCAGCAGCGTAGGCCATTTAGCCAAAAACATTCAGTACTTC. The chain uses TRBV9 and TRBJ2-4; no firm D call. Trimming removed 0 bases from V and 0 bases from J, with 7 bases in between. The CDR3 covers 15 residues. CDR1 and CDR2 from the germline V gene are SGDLS and YYNGEE.

This clonotype turned up a few times. The chain employs TRBV28 and TRBJ2-1, with 10 bases identical to TRBD1. V was pared by 2 bases and J by 7 bases, with 8 bases of the junction left unmatched. Germline-derived CDR1 and CDR2 are MDHEN and SYDVKM. This CDR3 comprises 16 residues. The CDR3 DNA reads TGTGCCAGCAGTTTAGAGGCGGGGACAGGGGTAAATGAGCAGTTCTTC. Amino acid sequence: CASSLEAGTGVNEQFF.

Written as DNA, the CDR3 is TGTGCCAGCTCTCTACTAAATAGCACCGGGGAGCTGTTTTTT. Translation: CASSLLNSTGELFF. The chain combines TRBV3-1 with TRBJ2-2, with D unclear. There are 14 residues in the CDR3. Germline V lookup: CDR1 LGHDT, CDR2 YNNKEL (reference sequence). V lost 8 bases to trimming and J lost 4 bases, with 14 bases between them.

This clonotype was seen a handful of times. The chain joins TRBV7-2 to TRBJ2-1; possibly TRBD2 for D (6 bases). The ends were cut back, 2 bases at V and 3 bases at J, with 8 bases in the middle. CDR1 is SGHTA and CDR2 is FQGNSA in the germline V gene. CDR3 length: 14 residues. CDR3 loop: CASSLLGGYNEQFF. In nucleotides, the CDR3 is TGTGCCAGCAGCTTACTGGGGGGCTACAATGAGCAGTTCTTC.